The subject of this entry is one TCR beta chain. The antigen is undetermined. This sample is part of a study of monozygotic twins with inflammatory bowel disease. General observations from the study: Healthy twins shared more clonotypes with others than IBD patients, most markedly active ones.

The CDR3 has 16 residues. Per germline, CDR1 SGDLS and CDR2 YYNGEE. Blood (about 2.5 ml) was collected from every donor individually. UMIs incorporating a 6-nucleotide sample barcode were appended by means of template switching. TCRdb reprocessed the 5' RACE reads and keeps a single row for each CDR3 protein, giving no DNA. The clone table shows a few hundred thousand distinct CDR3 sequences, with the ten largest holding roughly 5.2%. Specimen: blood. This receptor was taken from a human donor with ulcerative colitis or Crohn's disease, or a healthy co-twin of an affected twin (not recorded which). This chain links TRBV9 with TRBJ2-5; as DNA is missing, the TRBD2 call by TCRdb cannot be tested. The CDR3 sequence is CASSPRGASTQETQYF.